Following are 3 T cell receptor beta chains from one sample sequenced in a study of early T cells in non-severe SARS-CoV-2 infection. TCRdb reanalysed the 5' RACE reads using MiXCR and keeps one entry per CDR3 protein. Of more than 85,000 distinct CDR3 sequences listed, roughly 12% are singletons. The starting material was whole blood, obtained at baseline. These receptors all come from an adult who was a healthcare worker with PCR-confirmed SARS-CoV-2 infection or an uninfected control (not recorded which).

This clonotype was seen repeatedly, ten times or more. The CDR3 nucleotides read TGTGCCAGCGGGAAGGGGTGGACAGATACGCAGTATTTT. Translating gives CASGKGWTDTQYF. This sequence joins TRBV6-6 and TRBJ2-3; the D gene is possibly TRBD1 (5 bases). Germline-derived CDR1 and CDR2 are MNHNY and SVGAGI (reference sequence). The CDR3 spans 13 residues. V lost 8 bases, J lost 3 bases, and 12 bases lay in between.

This clonotype has a count of ten or more. The gene calls are TRBV6-5 and TRBJ1-2; 11 nucleotides match TRBD1. V lost 2 bases, J lost 5 bases, and 1 base stayed unmatched. Per the germline V gene, CDR1 is MNHEY and CDR2 is SVGAGI. The CDR3 runs 14 residues. The CDR3 sequence is CASSYGTGGYGYTF. DNA of the CDR3: TGTGCCAGCAGTTACGGGACAGGGGGATATGGCTACACCTTC.

This clonotype was observed a handful of times. The rearrangement links TRBV7-8 to TRBJ2-2, with TRBD2 matching 8 bases. J lost 6 bases, V lost 7 bases, and 13 bases had no gene match. CDR1 and CDR2 (germline): SGHVS, FQNEAQ. There are 16 residues in the CDR3. CDR3 protein: CASTPGLVVIAGELFF. CDR3 nucleotide sequence: TGTGCCAGCACCCCGGGACTAGTTGTGATTGCCGGGGAGCTGTTTTTT.